These 10 T cell receptor beta chains came from one sample sequenced in a study of T-cell memory formation after mild COVID-19. Each CDR3 protein gets one entry after TCRdb re-called the 5' RACE reads with MiXCR. The sample holds 75,000 to 95,000 distinct CDR3 sequences, about 12% seen once. The sequenced sample was PBMCs or a T cell subset sorted from them (not recorded which). Every receptor here comes from an adult woman who had mild COVID-19 (a few samples of this study predate the infection). Cell type and time point are not known.

This chain's CDR3 is CASSSGQGVSYGYTF. The CDR3 DNA follows: TGTGCCAGCAGCTCGGGACAGGGGGTTTCCTATGGCTACACCTTC. The chain carries TRBV7-6 and TRBJ1-2; 11 nucleotides match TRBD1. CDR3 size: 15 residues. CDR1 SGHVS and CDR2 FNYEAQ come from the germline V gene. Losses at the gene ends were 4 bases for V and 4 bases for J; bases not matched to a gene: 5.

This clonotype was counted only a few times. The chain uses TRBV9 and TRBJ2-3; no reliable D call. Germline CDR1 and CDR2: SGDLS and YYNGEE. Trimming left V 2 bases short and J 0 bases short, with 13 bases between. The CDR3 sequence is 16 residues long. The CDR3 loop reads CASSVPDRTSTDTQYF. The CDR3 region has the DNA TGTGCCAGCAGCGTCCCAGACCGTACTAGCACAGATACGCAGTATTTT.

The rearrangement joins TRBV6-5 to TRBJ2-1; TRBD1 aligns across 7 bases. The CDR3 totals 15 residues. Losses at the gene ends were 0 bases for V and 10 bases for J; bases not matched to a gene: 9. Germline loops: CDR1 MNHEY, CDR2 SVGAGI. The CDR3 sequence: CASSYSSGGGMEQFF. The CDR3 nucleotides are TGTGCCAGCAGTTACTCGTCAGGGGGTGGGATGGAGCAGTTCTTC.

This clonotype showed up just a few times. V is TRBV2 and J is TRBJ2-2, with D unresolved. The CDR3 contains 11 residues. The V gene's germline CDR1 is SNHLY and CDR2 FYNNEI. Trimming pared 7 bases from V and 7 bases from J, leaving 7 bases between. The CDR3 DNA is TGTGCCAGCATTGAGAACGGGGAGCTGTTTTTT. Translation: CASIENGELFF.

This clonotype came up a few times. This chain connects TRBV21-1 to TRBJ2-2; TRBD2 is the table's D call, not checked against the DNA. TRBV21-1 is a recognized pseudogene. This CDR3 has 14 residues. The CDR3 nucleotides are TGTGCCAGTGCCGGGACTTCCAACACCGGGGAGCTGTTTTTT. Encoded protein: CASAGTSNTGELFF.

The chain employs TRBV5-1 and TRBJ1-6, with 8 bases aligning to TRBD1. Unmatched junction bases numbered 5, after V lost 4 bases and J lost 8 bases. The CDR3 totals 14 residues. CDR1 and CDR2 (germline): SGHRS, YFSETQ. CDR3 DNA sequence: TGCGCCAGCAGCCCGGACAGGGCGCATTCACCCCTCCACTTT. This sequence encodes CASSPDRAHSPLHF.

J is TRBJ2-1 and V is TRBV7-6; the match to TRBD1 covers 7 bases. The germline V gene has CDR1 SGHVS and CDR2 FNYEAQ. This CDR3 is built from 20 residues. The J segment lost 4 bases and the V segment lost 5 bases, leaving 23 bases of the junction unmatched. CDR3 loop: CASSLLDRVEVPGDYNEQFF. In nucleotides, the CDR3 is TGTGCCAGCAGCCTACTCGACAGGGTCGAGGTTCCCGGTGATTACAATGAGCAGTTCTTC.

This clonotype came up many times. The chain joins TRBV9 to TRBJ2-2; no firm D call. V lost 0 bases and J lost 3, with 3 bases in between. This CDR3 region has 13 residues. Germline V gives CDR1 SGDLS, CDR2 YYNGEE. CDR3 nucleotides: TGTGCCAGCAGCGTAGGGGACACCGGGGAGCTGTTTTTT. It translates to CASSVGDTGELFF.

The V and J genes are TRBV6-5 and TRBJ2-4, with 8 bases identical to TRBD1. The V gene's germline CDR1 is MNHEY and CDR2 SVGAGI. J was trimmed by 6 bases and V by 0 bases; bases with no gene match: 4. The length of the CDR3 is 15 residues. The CDR3 region is CASSYSRTGINIQYF. CDR3 coding DNA: TGTGCCAGCAGTTACTCGAGGACAGGGATAAACATTCAGTACTTC.

The rearrangement joins TRBV6-2 or TRBV6-3 to TRBJ2-1; 9 nucleotides match TRBD1. After removal of 4 bases from V and 7 bases from J, the junction contained 8 bases not matched to a gene. Germline V gives CDR1 MNHEY, CDR2 SVGEGT. This CDR3 has 15 amino acids. The CDR3 sequence is CASSLPGQGWNEQFF. CDR3 in DNA: TGTGCCAGCAGTTTACCGGGACAGGGTTGGAATGAGCAGTTCTTC.